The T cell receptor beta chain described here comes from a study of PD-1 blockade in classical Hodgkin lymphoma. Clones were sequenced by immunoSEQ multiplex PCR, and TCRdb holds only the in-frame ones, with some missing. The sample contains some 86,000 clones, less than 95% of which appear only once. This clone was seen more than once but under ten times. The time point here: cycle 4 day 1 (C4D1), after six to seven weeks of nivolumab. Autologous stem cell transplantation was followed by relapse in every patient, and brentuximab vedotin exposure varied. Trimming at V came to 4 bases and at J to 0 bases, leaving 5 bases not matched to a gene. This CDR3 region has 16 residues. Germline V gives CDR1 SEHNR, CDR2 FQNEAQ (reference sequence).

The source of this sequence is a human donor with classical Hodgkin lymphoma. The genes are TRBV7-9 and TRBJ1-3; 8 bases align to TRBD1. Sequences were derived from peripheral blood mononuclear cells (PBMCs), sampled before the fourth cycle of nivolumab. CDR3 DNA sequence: TGTGCCAGCAGCTGGGAAGGGACAGGCTCTGGAAACACCATATATTTT. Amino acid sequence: CASSWEGTGSGNTIYF.